This TCR beta chain was retrieved from a study of T cell responses to AZD1222 COVID-19 vaccine. Study-wide results and limits: None of the repertoires were sampled until the peak T cell response had passed.

The CDR3 totals 12 residues. The V gene lost 6 bases and the J gene lost 7 bases, with 9 bases spanning the gap. CDR1 LNHDA and CDR2 SQIVND come from the germline V gene (reference sequence). Concerning this clone: Its antigen remains unidentified.

Sequencing used immunoSEQ multiplex PCR; TCRdb keeps in-frame clones, though not all of them. The table has about 120,000 clones, approximately 92% seen once; the top ten hold 14%. This TCR was recovered from an adult in good health. The material sequenced was peripheral blood, taken on day 0 of AZD1222 vaccination. V usage is TRBV19 and J usage is TRBJ1-4; D unresolved. CDR3 region: CASRLGGEKLFF. Written as DNA, the CDR3 is TGTGCCAGTAGGTTAGGTGGTGAAAAACTGTTTTTT.